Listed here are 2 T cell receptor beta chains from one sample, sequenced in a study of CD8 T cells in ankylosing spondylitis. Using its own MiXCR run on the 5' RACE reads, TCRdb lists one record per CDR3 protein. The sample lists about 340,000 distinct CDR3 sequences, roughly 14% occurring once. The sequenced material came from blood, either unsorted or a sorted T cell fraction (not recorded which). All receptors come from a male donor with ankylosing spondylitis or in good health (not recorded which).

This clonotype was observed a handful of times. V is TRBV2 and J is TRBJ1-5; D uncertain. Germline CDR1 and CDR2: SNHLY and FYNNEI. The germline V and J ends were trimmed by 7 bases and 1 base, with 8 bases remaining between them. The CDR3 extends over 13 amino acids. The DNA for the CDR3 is TGTGCCAGCAAAGAAGACAGCAATCAGCCCCAGCATTTT. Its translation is CASKEDSNQPQHF.

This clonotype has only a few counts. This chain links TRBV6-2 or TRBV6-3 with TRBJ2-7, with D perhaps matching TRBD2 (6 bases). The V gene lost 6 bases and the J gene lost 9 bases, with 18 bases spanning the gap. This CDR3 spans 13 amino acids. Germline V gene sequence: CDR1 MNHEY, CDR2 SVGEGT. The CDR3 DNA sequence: TGTGCCAGCAGAGGTAGCGGCCTCGGAGGGCAGTACTTC. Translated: CASRGSGLGGQYF.